This TCR beta chain originates from a study of OX40 agonist ivuxolimab in advanced cancers. The assay was immunoSEQ multiplex PCR, and TCRdb's table has in-frame clones only and misses some. Of about 17,000 clones in the sample, around 87% are singletons; the top ten hold about 32%. The CDR3 has 16 residues. Trimming took off 5 bases at V and 3 bases at J, with 17 bases between the two ends. From germline, CDR1 is SGHVS and CDR2 FQNEAQ. The chain has TRBV7-8 and TRBJ2-1, with D possibly being TRBD2 (6 bases). This TCR was sampled from an adult with an advanced solid tumor such as melanoma, head and neck, liver or kidney cancer. The material sequenced was CD4+ or CD8+ T cells sorted from blood, taken in a trial of the OX40 agonist ivuxolimab. In DNA, the CDR3 is TGTGCCAGCAGCCCGCAGCGGGCCAAACTCTACAATGAGCAGTTCTTC. This codes for CASSPQRAKLYNEQFF.